This TCR beta chain came from a study of regulatory T cells in long-lasting Graves disease. Study results and limitations: The study found persistent patients shared more public clonotypes (fewer than 3,000) than new patients (about 1,000).

Points on this clonotype: The antigen is not known.

Time point indicated: newly diagnosed GD, antithyroid drugs for less than 3 months. From RNA extracted from PBMCs, the TCR library was made. Building the TCR beta libraries relied on iRepertoire HTBI primers, and CDR3 regions underwent Arm-PCR. TCRdb reprocessed the multiplex PCR reads with MiXCR, giving one entry per CDR3 protein. The table records about 350,000 distinct CDR3 sequences, approximately 15% of them present only once. This same sample was also part of a study on T cells in Graves' hyperthyroidism and ophthalmopathy. This second study says: In the first-round RT-PCR of the TCR CDR3, the HTBI primer set was used. Most thyroid clonotypes expanded above 0.001 appeared in blood too.

This receptor was taken from a middle-aged man with Graves disease. Here the sequenced sample was peripheral blood mononuclear cells (PBMCs), taken at new diagnosis, from a patient treated with antithyroid drugs.

The CDR3 is CASSLEVNVGSYEQYF. For the CDR3, the DNA is TGCGCCAGCAGCTTGGAGGTGAACGTCGGCTCCTACGAGCAGTACTTC. The V gene is TRBV5-1, the J gene TRBJ2-7; D ambiguous. This CDR3 has 16 amino acids. Between the trimmed V and J ends, which lost 0 bases and 0 bases, there was a span of 13 bases. Per germline, CDR1 SGHRS and CDR2 YFSETQ. The whole variable domain, remainder taken from reference TRBV5-1 and TRBJ2-7, is KAGVTQTPRYLIKTRGQQVTLSCSPISGHRSVSWYQQTPGQGLQFLFEYFSETQRNKGNFPGRFSGRQFSNSRSEMNVSTLELGDSALYLCASSLEVNVGSYEQYFGPGTRLTVT.